One sample yielded the 20 T cell receptor beta chains listed below, sequenced in a study of T cell responses to AZD1222 COVID-19 vaccine. Data came from immunoSEQ multiplex PCR; TCRdb stores just in-frame clones and leaves some out. The sample shows around 120,000 clones, 87% of them seen only once. The source material was peripheral blood, sampled 28 days after the second AZD1222 dose. These receptors came from an adult who received the AZD1222 COVID-19 vaccine.

The chain has TRBV30 and TRBJ1-3; D unclear. Looked up from germline, CDR1 is GTSNPN and CDR2 is SVGIG (reference sequence). V lost 1 base, J lost 4 bases, and 2 bases lay in between. CDR3 size: 11 residues. CDR3 in amino acids: CAWSGGNTIYF. CDR3 coding DNA: TGTGCCTGGAGTGGCGGAAACACCATATATTTT. Supplemented by reference TRBV30 and TRBJ1-3, the full variable domain reads SQTIHQWPATLVQPVGSPLSLECTVEGTSNPNLYWYRQAAGRGLQLLFYSVGIGQISSEVPQNLSASRPQDRQFILSSKKLLLSDSGFYLCAWSGGNTIYFGEGSWLTVV.

The chain uses TRBV30 and TRBJ1-5; unclear D gene. V shed 2 bases and J shed 7 bases, with 9 bases lying between them. CDR1 and CDR2 (germline): GTSNPN, SVGIG (reference sequence). The CDR3 spans 12 residues. CDR3 region: CAWSKGFQPQHF. In DNA, the CDR3 is TGTGCCTGGAGTAAGGGATTCCAGCCCCAGCATTTT.

The CDR3 here is CASSQDPMGGNQPQHF. The CDR3 bases are TGTGCCAGCAGCCAAGATCCTATGGGGGGCAATCAGCCCCAGCATTTT. The chain is built from TRBV3-1 (or the pseudogene TRBV3-2) and TRBJ1-5; tentative D call: TRBD1 (5 bases). The V end was cut by 0 bases, the J end by 2 bases, with 11 bases between. This CDR3 contains 16 residues. Germline V gives CDR1 LGHDT, CDR2 YNNKEL (reference sequence).

This chain links TRBV27 with TRBJ2-5, with D uncertain. Between the trimmed V and J ends, which lost 1 base and 0 bases, there was a span of 9 bases. The V gene's germline CDR1 is MNHEY and CDR2 SMNVEV (reference sequence). This CDR3 has 15 amino acids. CDR3 in amino acids: CASSLYVANQETQYF. For the CDR3, the DNA is TGTGCCAGCAGTTTATATGTCGCCAACCAAGAGACCCAGTACTTC.

This clone turned up a few times. The V gene is TRBV10-3, the J gene TRBJ1-1; D is uncertain. V lost 7 bases and J 0 bases, leaving 9 bases between the germline ends. Germline assignment: CDR1 ENHRY and CDR2 SYGVKD. This CDR3 has 13 amino acids. The CDR3 reads CAIMGSLNTEAFF. CDR3 sequence (DNA): TGTGCCATCATGGGCAGCTTGAACACTGAAGCTTTCTTT.

Comment on this clone: No conserved phenylalanine or tryptophan is present at the end of the CDR3, so a read error is the likely explanation. Because the CDR3's place on the DNA is in doubt, the DNA is left out and the CDR3 is given as listed by TCRdb. V gene TRBV7-9 combines with J gene TRBJ2-3; TRBD2 is taken as the D call from the table, unchecked against the DNA. The length of the CDR3 is 13 amino acids, counting both ends. Germline CDR1 is SEHNR and CDR2 is FQNEAQ (reference sequence). The chain's CDR3 is CASSLGFDGAGGY.

This clone was seen only a few times. The CDR3 coding sequence is TGTGCCAGCGGAAGACAGGAGAACATCTATGGCTACACCTTC. Residues: CASGRQENIYGYTF. The genes are TRBV5-5 and TRBJ1-2; perhaps TRBD1 as D (6 bases). The germline V gene has CDR1 SGHKS and CDR2 YYEKEE (reference sequence). The length of the CDR3 is 14 residues. Trimming pared 7 bases from V and 4 bases from J, leaving 17 bases between.

The chain combines TRBV7-3 with TRBJ1-2, with 10 nucleotides matching TRBD1. The germline gives CDR1 SGHTA, CDR2 FQGTGA. J gave up 3 bases and V 5 bases, and 6 bases lay outside the gene matches. This CDR3 spans 15 amino acids. The CDR3 loop is CASSPRDRGDYGYTF. CDR3 nucleotides: TGTGCCAGCAGCCCCCGGGACAGGGGTGACTATGGCTACACCTTC.

The chain couples TRBV24-1 to TRBJ1-2; tentative D call: TRBD1 (5 bases). CDR3 length: 13 residues. In germline, CDR1 is KGHDR, CDR2 SFDVKD. Trimming shortened V by 7 bases and J by 2 bases, and 10 bases separated the two germline ends. This CDR3 is CATSRDGNYGYTF. The CDR3 DNA is TGTGCCACCAGCCGGGACGGAAACTATGGCTACACCTTC.

The J gene is TRBJ2-3, the V gene TRBV3-1 (or the pseudogene TRBV3-2), with unresolved D. Germline CDR1 reads LGHDT; CDR2 reads YNNKEL (reference sequence). The CDR3 covers 13 residues. Trimming took off 5 bases at V and 5 bases at J, with 11 bases between the two ends. This CDR3 reads CASSLPTEDTQYF. The CDR3 DNA is TGTGCCAGCAGCTTACCGACGGAAGATACGCAGTATTTT.

Regarding this clone: Other DNA variants within this sample encode the same CDR3. The chain recombines TRBV18 with TRBJ1-4, with D perhaps matching TRBD1 (6 bases). Germline V gene data show CDR1 as KGHSH and CDR2 as LQKENI. The CDR3 runs 14 residues. Trimming took off 3 bases at V and 2 bases at J, with 7 bases between the two ends. The CDR3 DNA reads TGTGCCAGCTCACCGGGGGCGACTAATGAAAAACTGTTTTTT. Translation gives CASSPGATNEKLFF.

J is TRBJ1-2 and V is TRBV3-1 (or the pseudogene TRBV3-2); D not resolved. CDR1 and CDR2 from the germline V gene are LGHDT and YNNKEL (reference sequence). V was clipped by 4 bases and J by 7 bases, with 16 bases between them. This CDR3 comprises 14 residues. The CDR3 sequence: CASSPDGFRAGYTF. CDR3 nucleotides: TGTGCCAGCAGCCCAGATGGATTCCGTGCTGGCTACACCTTC.

The genes are TRBV18 and TRBJ2-5; TRBD1 matches at 7 bases. V dropped 5 bases and J dropped 2; count of bases not matched to a gene: 5. The V gene's germline CDR1 is KGHSH and CDR2 LQKENI. CDR3 size: 14 residues. The CDR3 here is CASSTRTGQETQYF. CDR3 in DNA: TGTGCCAGCTCAACCCGGACAGGTCAAGAGACCCAGTACTTC.

The genes are TRBV7-2 and TRBJ2-7; 8 bases match TRBD2. CDR1 and CDR2 (germline): SGHTA, FQGNSA. The CDR3 is made up of 16 amino acids. V shed 1 base, J shed 4 bases, and the junction held 9 bases outside the gene matches. The CDR3: CASSLVGGGPRYEQYF. CDR3 sequence (DNA): TGTGCCAGCAGCTTAGTAGGCGGGGGGCCGAGGTACGAGCAGTACTTC.

The chain joins TRBV4-1 to TRBJ1-4; D call uncertain. CDR3 length equals 14 residues. Germline loops: CDR1 MGHRA, CDR2 YSYEKL. V lost 0 bases and J 8 bases, leaving 10 bases between the germline ends. CDR3 DNA sequence: TGCGCCAGCAGCCAAGATATGGCGCGGGAAAAACTGTTTTTT. It yields the protein CASSQDMAREKLFF.

CDR3 sequence (DNA): TGCGCCAGCAGCAGGGACAGGGGGCAATCCGGGGAGCTGTTTTTT. Protein sequence: CASSRDRGQSGELFF. J is TRBJ2-2 and V is TRBV5-1; 12 nucleotides line up with TRBD1. The junction had 4 bases not matched to a gene; V was cut back by 4 bases and J by 6 bases. This CDR3 is built from 15 residues. Germline V CDR1 and CDR2: SGHRS, YFSETQ. Supplemented by reference TRBV5-1 and TRBJ2-2, the full variable domain reads KAGVTQTPRYLIKTRGQQVTLSCSPISGHRSVSWYQQTPGQGLQFLFEYFSETQRNKGNFPGRFSGRQFSNSRSEMNVSTLELGDSALYLCASSRDRGQSGELFFGEGSRLTVL.

This rearrangement joins TRBV30 to TRBJ1-4; D may be TRBD1 (5 bases). Between the trimmed V and J ends, which lost 3 bases and 8 bases, there was a span of 19 bases. The CDR3 runs 15 residues. From germline, CDR1 is GTSNPN and CDR2 SVGIG (reference sequence). CDR3 sequence (DNA): TGTGCCTGGAGCCGCGGGACTGCAAGAGGGGAAAAACTGTTTTTT. It translates to CAWSRGTARGEKLFF.

The chain carries TRBV2 and TRBJ1-5; D ambiguous. Germline V CDR1 and CDR2: SNHLY, FYNNEI. V lost 5 bases and J lost 5, with 10 bases in between. The CDR3 is 13 amino acids. The CDR3: CASSLGRDQPQHF. In DNA, the CDR3 is TGTGCCAGCAGTTTGGGGAGGGATCAGCCCCAGCATTTT.

The J gene is TRBJ2-2, the V gene TRBV2; D is uncertain. With 10 bases removed from V and 6 bases from J, the gap between germline ends came to 9 bases. This CDR3 is 11 amino acids long. Germline V gives CDR1 SNHLY, CDR2 FYNNEI. CDR3 amino acids: CAIKESGELFF. In DNA, the CDR3 is TGTGCCATTAAAGAGTCCGGGGAGCTGTTTTTT.

The chain is built from TRBV5-4 and TRBJ2-5; D is undetermined. V dropped 4 bases and J dropped 3 bases, with 13 bases sitting between them. CDR3 length equals 14 residues. Germline lookup yields CDR1 SGHNT and CDR2 YYREEE (reference sequence). This chain's CDR3 is CASSTPAAEETQYF. Written as DNA, the CDR3 is TGTGCCAGCAGCACGCCGGCGGCCGAAGAGACCCAGTACTTC. Full variable domain (remainder filled in from reference TRBV5-4 and TRBJ2-5): ETGVTQSPTHLIKTRGQQVTLRCSSQSGHNTVSWYQQALGQGPQFIFQYYREEENGRGNFPPRFSGLQFPNYSSELNVNALELDDSALYLCASSTPAAEETQYFGPGTRLLVL.